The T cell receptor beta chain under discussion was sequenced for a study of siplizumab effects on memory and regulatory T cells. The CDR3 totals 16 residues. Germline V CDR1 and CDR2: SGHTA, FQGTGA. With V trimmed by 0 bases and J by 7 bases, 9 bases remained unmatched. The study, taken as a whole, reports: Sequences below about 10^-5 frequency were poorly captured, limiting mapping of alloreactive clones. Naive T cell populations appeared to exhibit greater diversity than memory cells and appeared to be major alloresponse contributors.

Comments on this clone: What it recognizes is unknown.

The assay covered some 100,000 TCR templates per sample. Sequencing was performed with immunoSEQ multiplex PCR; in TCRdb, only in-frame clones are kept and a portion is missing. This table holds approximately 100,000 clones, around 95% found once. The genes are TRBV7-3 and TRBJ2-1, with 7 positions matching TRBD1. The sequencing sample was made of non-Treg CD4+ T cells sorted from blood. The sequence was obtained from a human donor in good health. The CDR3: CASSLTTGVNENEQFF. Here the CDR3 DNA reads TGTGCCAGCAGCTTAACAACAGGGGTAAATGAGAATGAGCAGTTCTTC. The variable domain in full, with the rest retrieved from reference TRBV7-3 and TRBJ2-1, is GAGVSQTPSNKVTEKGKYVELRCDPISGHTALYWYRQSLGQGPEFLIYFQGTGAADDSGLPNDRFFAVRPEGSVSTLKIQRTERGDSAVYLCASSLTTGVNENEQFFGPGTRLTVL.